This T cell receptor beta chain was retrieved from a study of blood T cell repertoires in COVID-19 (dated by TCRdb to the early 2020s). Notes on the research overall: Samples covering the acute and convalescent phases of COVID-19 were provided by collaborators in the United States, Italy and Spain. The samples were drawn from two sources: the first 160 participants of the ongoing ImmuneRACE study, and 950 to 1,500 subjects contributed by 6 global collaborators. The repertoires were released in a freely available public database meant as a resource for research on the immune response to SARS-CoV-2. Nearly every sample came with metadata listing a de-identified subject ID, COVID-19 status, age in years and sex. The material from the prospective study consisted of cDNA or gDNA derived from T cells, B-cell-depleted T cells, or PBMCs. The dataset comprised deeply sampled blood TCRbeta repertoires from subjects exposed to, actively infected with, or recovered from COVID-19. Where HLA class I and class II types were available, the types were taken from metadata supplied by the sample provider, not from assay-based typing. What the study reported, not specific to this receptor: The amount of clinical and demographic metadata varied by source and participant and was provided uncurated.

This clone was detected only a few times. No cognate antigen has been identified for it. No base qualities exist here, and no much larger clone lies one base off it. Measured from the cysteine to the phenylalanine, the CDR3 is 15 residues long. CDR3 DNA is the only sequence kept; it has 45 bases, read in frame from the first base. CDR1 and CDR2, per the germline V gene (reference sequence), are SGHNT and YYREEE. Here V drops 0 bases and J drops 6 bases, and the junction holds 8 bases not matched to any gene. TCRbeta CDR3 regions were amplified from genomic DNA by means of the immunoSEQ Assay, a bias-controlled multiplex PCR. Processing in the source paper ran as follows. The number of nucleated cells in each sample was estimated by amplification of reference gene primers within the assay. To quantify the absolute abundance of each unique TCRbeta CDR3 rearrangement, sequence reads were collapsed and filtered. For each sample, productive Simpson clonality was calculated as the square root of Simpson's diversity index over productive rearrangements. The immuneACCESS repertoire file appears here via TCRdb, limited to in-frame rearrangements. These files lack a portion of the clones; in checked studies, under half of the deficit traces to unresolved V genes, and the cause of the others is not known. D and trimming come from the DNA, and the V and J calls and clone size come from that table. The sample yields 310,000 or so clones; around nine tenths were counted once. The ten largest clones add up to roughly 4% of the sample.

Collaborating institutions collected whole blood in K2EDTA tubes following their own protocols. Collaborator samples were shipped for TCRbeta analysis as frozen whole blood, isolated PBMCs, or DNA extracted from either sample type. Recombination linked TRBV5-4 to TRBJ1-2; 7 bases in the junction line up with TRBD1. The TCR sequence derives from a woman aged 45-65 years with active or convalescent COVID-19. The sequenced material came from peripheral blood. The DNA is TGTGCCAGCAGCTTGGATCGGGACAGAGGGCATGGCTACACCTTC. This sequence encodes CASSLDRDRGHGYTF.